A selection of T cell receptor beta chains follows, all from one sample in a study of blood T cell repertoires in COVID-19. Assay used: immunoSEQ multiplex PCR; TCRdb lists only in-frame clones, some missing. This table holds under 350,000 clones, about 90% found once. Sequenced: peripheral blood. The receptors here all came from a woman aged 25 to 39 with COVID-19, enrolled during active disease. The CDR3 runs from the conserved cysteine through the conserved F or W. A D gene is named only where the DNA matches it firmly. A row's size may be missing; if present it is once, few, many or a size class.

d_call	v_call	cdr3_length	j_call	clone_size	cdr3_aa	cdr3_nt
.	TRBV7-2	14	TRBJ2-2	.	CASSLNVGGGELFF	TGTGCCAGCAGCTTAAACGTCGGGGGTGGGGAGCTGTTTTTT
.	TRBV10-3	15	TRBJ2-1	.	CAIRDGESSYNEQFF	TGTGCCATCAGGGACGGGGAGAGCTCCTACAATGAGCAGTTCTTC
.	TRBV5-1	13	TRBJ2-1	.	CASSMTQYNEQFF	TGCGCCAGCAGCATGACACAGTACAATGAGCAGTTCTTC
TRBD1	TRBV2	14	TRBJ2-5	.	CASRTDRGGETQYF	TGTGCCAGCAGGACGGACAGGGGGGGAGAGACCCAGTACTTC
.	TRBV3-1/TRBV3-2	21	TRBJ2-5	.	CASSQDLSMVGGKAPRETQYF	TGTGCCAGCAGCCAAGATTTATCGATGGTTGGGGGGAAGGCCCCTCGAGAGACCCAGTACTTC
TRBD2	TRBV10-2	13	TRBJ2-7	.	CASGGGYAREQYF	TGCGCCAGCGGGGGGGGGTATGCGCGTGAGCAGTACTTC
TRBD2	TRBV29-1	14	TRBJ2-5	.	CSVREGRVRETQYF	TGCAGCGTTCGGGAGGGGCGTGTGAGAGAGACCCAGTACTTC
TRBD1	TRBV28	14	TRBJ1-2	.	CASSQSLTGSGYTF	TGTGCCAGCAGCCAATCCCTGACAGGGAGTGGCTACACCTTC
.	TRBV7-2	14	TRBJ2-4	.	CASSLAGPHNIQYF	TGTGCCAGCAGCTTAGCCGGTCCCCACAACATTCAGTACTTC
.	TRBV5-1	15	TRBJ1-2	.	CASSLLTGSSDGYTF	TGCGCCAGCAGCTTGCTGACAGGTTCTTCGGATGGCTACACCTTC
.	TRBV28	18	TRBJ1-1	.	CASRPGGWGRTANTEAFF	TGTGCCAGCAGACCGGGGGGTTGGGGGCGAACGGCGAACACTGAAGCTTTCTTT
.	TRBV7-8	15	TRBJ1-2	once	CASSLGGTRTYGYTF	TGTGCCAGCAGCTTAGGGGGGACACGTACCTATGGCTACACCTTC
.	TRBV19	17	TRBJ2-7	.	CASSPTPRGPNFYEQYF	TGTGCCAGTAGCCCTACGCCCAGGGGACCTAATTTTTACGAGCAGTACTTC
TRBD1	TRBV14	18	TRBJ1-4	.	CASSEEAFRGRGGEKLFF	TGTGCCAGCAGCGAAGAGGCGTTCAGGGGGCGCGGAGGCGAAAAACTGTTTTTT
TRBD2	TRBV9	14	TRBJ2-3	.	CASSVTSGKDTQYF	TGTGCCAGCAGCGTGACTAGCGGTAAAGATACGCAGTATTTT
.	TRBV7-9	16	TRBJ1-3	.	CASTLRVVDSGNTIYF	TGTGCCAGCACCCTAAGAGTGGTAGACTCTGGAAACACCATATATTTT
.	TRBV6-1	15	TRBJ1-4	.	CASSEARRTNEKLFF	TGTGCCAGCAGTGAAGCGCGGCGGACTAATGAAAAACTGTTTTTT
TRBD2	TRBV4-1	17	TRBJ2-1	.	CASSPGGSLETYNEQFF	TGCGCCAGCAGCCCGGGGGGGTCTCTTGAGACCTACAATGAGCAGTTCTTC
.	TRBV4-1	16	TRBJ1-4	.	CASSQESRPGSEKLFF	TGCGCCAGCAGCCAAGAATCGCGGCCGGGGAGTGAAAAACTGTTTTTT
.	TRBV2	17	TRBJ2-2	.	CASSDAVVSGSPGELFF	TGTGCCAGCAGTGATGCGGTCGTATCCGGCTCGCCCGGGGAGCTGTTTTTT
.	TRBV19	14	TRBJ1-1	.	CASSARTLNTEAFF	TGTGCCAGTAGTGCAAGGACACTGAACACTGAAGCTTTCTTT
TRBD1	TRBV7-8	17	TRBJ1-1	.	CASSPDRADVMNTEAFF	TGTGCCAGCAGCCCGGACAGGGCCGACGTCATGAACACTGAAGCTTTCTTT
TRBD2	TRBV7-8	17	TRBJ2-7	.	CASSLSASGASSYEQYF	TGTGCCAGCAGCTTATCCGCGAGCGGGGCGAGCTCCTACGAGCAGTACTTC
TRBD2	TRBV7-2	14	TRBJ2-7	.	CASSMRGGSYEQYF	TGTGCCAGCAGTATGCGGGGGGGGTCCTACGAGCAGTACTTC
.	TRBV2	13	TRBJ1-1	few	CASSQHENTEAFF	TGTGCCAGCAGTCAACACGAGAACACTGAAGCTTTCTTT
.	TRBV11-3	14	TRBJ1-1	.	CASSFGGASREAFF	TGTGCCAGCAGCTTTGGCGGAGCCAGCCGTGAAGCTTTCTTT
TRBD1	TRBV19	16	TRBJ1-5	.	CASSKAGTGLNQPQHF	TGTGCCAGTAGTAAGGCCGGGACAGGTCTCAATCAGCCCCAGCATTTT
.	TRBV6-5	13	TRBJ1-2	.	CASSHEGVYGYTF	TGTGCCAGCAGCCACGAGGGGGTTTATGGCTACACCTTC
.	TRBV21-1	13	TRBJ2-7	.	CASSKAGRGEQYF	TGTGCCAGCAGCAAAGCGGGCAGGGGCGAGCAGTACTTC
.	TRBV7-2	13	TRBJ1-5	few	CASSLTRSQPQHF	TGTGCCAGCAGCTTAACAAGGAGTCAGCCCCAGCATTTT
TRBD1	TRBV14	15	TRBJ2-1	.	CASSQEWTGYNEQFF	TGTGCCAGCAGCCAAGAGTGGACAGGGTACAATGAGCAGTTCTTC
.	TRBV6-2/TRBV6-3	15	TRBJ2-3	.	CASSYSGLRTDTQYF	TGTGCCAGCAGTTACTCGGGACTTCGCACAGATACGCAGTATTTT
.	TRBV19	14	TRBJ1-6	.	CASSIWGVSSPLHF	TGTGCCAGTAGTATTTGGGGGGTGAGTTCACCCCTCCACTTT
TRBD1	TRBV6-5	14	TRBJ1-1	.	CASSPGQPNTEAFF	TGTGCCAGCAGTCCGGGACAGCCGAACACTGAAGCTTTCTTT
TRBD2	TRBV2	16	TRBJ2-5	.	CASSGPLAGKKETQYF	TGTGCCAGCAGTGGGCCTCTAGCGGGGAAAAAAGAGACCCAGTACTTC
TRBD1	TRBV7-2	15	TRBJ2-3	.	CASSLEGQGSDTQYF	TGTGCCAGCAGCTTAGAGGGACAGGGGTCAGATACGCAGTATTTT
.	TRBV18	16	TRBJ2-2	.	CASSPPETSRSGELFF	TGTGCCAGCTCACCACCAGAGACATCGAGATCCGGGGAGCTGTTTTTT
.	TRBV19	13	TRBJ1-5	.	CASSGRLQRPQHF	TGTGCCAGTAGTGGCCGCCTGCAACGGCCCCAGCATTTT
.	TRBV11-2	15	TRBJ1-1	.	CASSPARGRNTEAFF	TGTGCCAGCAGCCCGGCGCGGGGGAGGAACACTGAAGCTTTCTTT
.	TRBV5-1	12	TRBJ2-7	.	CASSTVGGEQYF	TGCGCCAGCAGCACGGTCGGAGGGGAGCAGTACTTC
TRBD1	TRBV5-8	14	TRBJ1-5	.	CASSLQGAVQPQHF	TGTGCCAGCAGCTTACAGGGGGCGGTGCAGCCCCAGCATTTT
.	TRBV28	13	TRBJ1-1	.	CASSFGRNTEAFF	TGTGCCAGCAGTTTTGGCAGGAACACTGAAGCTTTCTTT
TRBD2	TRBV25-1	16	TRBJ2-5	.	CASSETSGGYQETQYF	TGTGCCAGCAGTGAAACTAGCGGGGGGTACCAAGAGACCCAGTACTTC
TRBD1	TRBV7-8	14	TRBJ1-1	.	CASSSQGANTEAFF	TGTGCCAGCAGTTCACAGGGGGCAAACACTGAAGCTTTCTTT
TRBD1	TRBV5-1	14	TRBJ2-2	once	CASSLGQATGELFF	TGCGCCAGCAGCCTGGGACAGGCCACCGGGGAGCTGTTTTTT
.	TRBV7-9	15	TRBJ1-3	few	CASSHGGSSGNTIYF	TGTGCCAGCAGCCACGGGGGGTCATCTGGAAACACCATATATTTT
.	TRBV6-6	15	TRBJ2-2	.	CASVWSRGGTGELFF	TGTGCCAGCGTTTGGAGCAGGGGTGGCACCGGGGAGCTGTTTTTT
TRBD2	TRBV6-2/TRBV6-3	15	TRBJ2-1	.	CASSYVRAGGNEQFF	TGTGCCAGCAGTTATGTCAGGGCGGGGGGAAATGAGCAGTTCTTC
.	TRBV7-8	14	TRBJ1-2	.	CASSFQGVNYGYTF	TGTGCCAGCAGCTTTCAGGGCGTTAACTATGGCTACACCTTC
TRBD2	TRBV27	16	TRBJ2-1	.	CASSTSLAGVYNEQFF	TGTGCCAGCAGTACCAGTCTAGCGGGGGTTTACAATGAGCAGTTCTTC
.	TRBV7-2	19	TRBJ1-3	.	CASSSNYRDWSVPGNTIYF	TGTGCCAGCAGCTCGAATTACCGGGACTGGTCGGTTCCTGGAAACACCATATATTTT
.	TRBV7-2	14	TRBJ1-5	.	CASGVGSISQPQHF	TGTGCCAGCGGAGTGGGTAGTATTAGCCAGCCCCAGCATTTT
.	TRBV7-6	14	TRBJ1-3	.	CASSLGPSGNTIYF	TGTGCCAGCAGCTTAGGGCCCTCGGGAAACACCATATATTTT